Described below is a single T cell receptor (beta chain) sequence and its context. Antigen unknown. This entry comes from a study of regulatory and conventional T cells in RAG deficiency. Study-level findings and limits: Patient subsets had shorter CDR3s; Omenn Treg-Tconv overlap exceeded 85%.

Per the germline V gene, CDR1 is MNHNY and CDR2 is SVGAGI (reference sequence). The CDR3 spans 15 residues. V lost 6 bases to trimming and J lost 3 bases, with 12 bases between them. Regulatory T cells were sorted from blood as CD4+ CD25-high CD127-low cells. The method was immunoSEQ multiplex PCR; TCRdb's version includes in-frame clones alone and lacks a portion of them. Of around 29,000 clones in the sample, 80% to 95% were seen once. The data also belong to a second study, concerning regulatory T cells. That investigation notes: Amplification used 52 TRBV primers and 13 TRBJ primers.

The material sequenced was Tregs sorted from blood. This sequence was found in a human donor in good health. The chain recombines TRBV6-6 with TRBJ2-6; D possibly corresponds to TRBD2 (6 bases). In DNA, the CDR3 is TGTGCCAGCAGACACGGAGGGAGTGGGGCCAACGTCCTGACTTTC. It codes for CASRHGGSGANVLTF.